A single sample is the source of the 11 T cell receptor beta chains below, sequenced in a study of T cell repertoires in cytomegalovirus infection. Via MiXCR, TCRdb re-called the reads, giving one row per CDR3 protein. Of about 330,000 distinct CDR3 sequences in the sample, approximately 35% are singletons; the top ten hold 13%. Their specific antigens are unknown. The sequencing here drew on cultured PBMCs, taken from culture after CMV antigen stimulation. The receptors here all came from a human donor in good health (CMV status not recorded). Some clones in this sample may be carry-over from other donors' samples.

This clonotype was counted between two and nine times. V is TRBV7-6 and J is TRBJ1-4, with 7 bases that match TRBD1. Per germline, CDR1 SGHVS and CDR2 FNYEAQ. The CDR3 length is 14 residues. Trimming took 4 bases from V and 4 from J; bases not matched to a gene: 3. CDR3 DNA: TGTGCCAGCAGCTCCCAGGGGGGTAATGAAAAACTGTTTTTT. This codes for CASSSQGGNEKLFF.

The chain has TRBV12-3 or TRBV12-4 and TRBJ2-3; 10 bases line up with TRBD2. The CDR3 is made up of 15 amino acids. The junction had 5 bases not matched to a gene; V was cut back by 7 bases and J by 1 base. The CDR3 here is CASTLGLAGTDTQYF. For the CDR3, the DNA is TGTGCCAGCACCCTCGGACTAGCGGGCACAGATACGCAGTATTTT.

This clonotype was seen more than once but under ten times. This rearrangement joins TRBV4-1 to TRBJ1-6, with D uncertain. The ends were cut back, 6 bases at V and 10 bases at J, with 16 bases in the middle. The CDR3 is 14 residues long. Per the germline V gene, CDR1 is MGHRA and CDR2 is YSYEKL. CDR3 sequence (DNA): TGCGCCAGCAGTGACGGAGTTCATAGATCACCCCTCCACTTT. Its translation is CASSDGVHRSPLHF.

This chain links TRBV30 with TRBJ2-3; D is uncertain. Trimming stripped 0 bases from V and 0 bases from J, with 7 bases between. The CDR3 has 14 residues. Germline CDR1 and CDR2: GTSNPN and SVGIG (reference sequence). The CDR3 sequence: CAWSVVVSTDTQYF. Written as DNA, the CDR3 is TGTGCCTGGAGTGTGGTCGTAAGCACAGATACGCAGTATTTT.

V and J are TRBV11-2 and TRBJ2-3; D uncertain. Trimming took 2 bases from V and 3 from J, leaving 12 bases between them. This CDR3 has 15 residues. Germline-derived CDR1 and CDR2 are SGHAT and FQNNGV. CDR3: CASSLTYRPTDTQYF. The CDR3 coding sequence is TGTGCCAGCAGCTTAACGTATAGGCCGACAGATACGCAGTATTTT.

The chain employs TRBV5-1 and TRBJ1-1; the match to TRBD1 covers 10 bases. V lost 0 bases to trimming and J lost 10 bases; unmatched junction nucleotides: 6. Germline CDR1 reads SGHRS; CDR2 reads YFSETQ. There are 14 residues in the CDR3. The CDR3 is CASSLAETGGRAFF. DNA of the CDR3: TGCGCCAGCAGCTTGGCCGAGACAGGGGGCAGAGCTTTCTTT. Filled out from reference TRBV5-1 and TRBJ1-1, the complete variable domain reads KAGVTQTPRYLIKTRGQQVTLSCSPISGHRSVSWYQQTPGQGLQFLFEYFSETQRNKGNFPGRFSGRQFSNSRSEMNVSTLELGDSALYLCASSLAETGGRAFFGQGTRLTVV.

The chain has TRBV4-1 and TRBJ1-2; D remains ambiguous. Trimming took off 0 bases at V and 2 bases at J, with 10 bases between the two ends. Germline V gene data show CDR1 as MGHRA and CDR2 as YSYEKL. The CDR3 sequence is 15 residues long. CDR3 protein: CASSQEEAYNYGYTF. The CDR3 nucleotides read TGCGCCAGCAGCCAAGAAGAGGCTTACAACTATGGCTACACCTTC.

Only a few counts were recorded for this clonotype. The rearrangement links TRBV28 to TRBJ2-6; no clear D gene. Looked up from germline, CDR1 is MDHEN and CDR2 is SYDVKM. This CDR3 contains 15 residues. Between the trimmed V and J ends, which lost 1 base and 5 bases, there was a span of 9 bases. CDR3 amino acids: CASSLSTQRANVLTF. The DNA of the CDR3 is TGTGCCAGCAGTTTATCCACCCAGCGGGCCAACGTCCTGACTTTC.

This clonotype ranks as medium-sized. This chain uses TRBV28 with TRBJ1-1; no clear D gene. Germline V CDR1 and CDR2: MDHEN, SYDVKM. V was shortened by 2 bases and J by 1 base, with 8 bases between the two germline ends. The length of the CDR3 is 14 residues. CDR3 coding DNA: TGTGCCAGCAGTTTAGTCCCGCCGAACACTGAAGCTTTCTTT. This translates into CASSLVPPNTEAFF.

Only a few counts were recorded for this clonotype. The V gene is TRBV7-9, the J gene TRBJ2-1, with D uncertain. The CDR3 runs to 14 residues. Trimming removed 3 bases from V and 8 bases from J, with 14 bases in between. CDR1 is SEHNR, CDR2 FQNEAQ, per germline (reference sequence). CDR3 sequence: CASSLGGSVDEQFF. In DNA form, the CDR3 reads TGTGCCAGCAGCTTGGGTGGCTCGGTGGATGAGCAGTTCTTC.

This clonotype was picked up a small number of times. The V call is TRBV11-2, the J call TRBJ1-6; unclear D gene. Deletions cut 3 bases from V and 9 bases from J, with 12 bases between. The CDR3 sequence is 14 residues long. Germline-derived CDR1 and CDR2 are SGHAT and FQNNGV. The CDR3 reads CASSLGTVGSPLHF. DNA of the CDR3: TGTGCCAGCAGCTTGGGCACGGTGGGTTCACCCCTCCACTTT. Combining the CDR3 with reference TRBV11-2 and TRBJ1-6 gives the whole variable domain EAGVAQSPRYKIIEKRQSVAFWCNPISGHATLYWYQQILGQGPKLLIQFQNNGVVDDSQLPKDRFSAERLKGVDSTLKIQPAKLEDSAVYLCASSLGTVGSPLHFGNGTRLTVT.